This record covers a single TCR beta chain. This clone appeared a single time. Its recognized antigen is unknown. The input lacks base qualities; no much larger clone sits a single base away. The entry originates in a study of blood T cell repertoires in COVID-19 (TCRdb year 2020). With regard to the full study: Collaborator samples came from the United States, Italy and Spain and covered acute and convalescent phases of COVID-19. The material from the prospective study consisted of cDNA or gDNA derived from T cells, B-cell-depleted T cells, or PBMCs. Subjects who had been exposed to COVID-19, were actively infected with it, or had recovered from it provided the deeply sampled blood TCRbeta repertoires that made up the dataset. The repertoires were released in a freely available public database meant as a resource for research on the immune response to SARS-CoV-2. The samples were drawn from the first 160 participants of the ongoing ImmuneRACE study and from 950 to 1,500 subjects provided by 6 global collaborators. Sample metadata almost always included a de-identified subject ID, COVID-19 status, age in years and sex. Where HLA class I and class II types were available, the types were taken from metadata supplied by the sample provider, not from assay-based typing.

TCRbeta CDR3 regions were amplified from genomic DNA by means of the immunoSEQ Assay, a bias-controlled multiplex PCR. For the original study's pipeline: The number of nucleated cells in each sample was estimated from the amplification of reference gene primers within the assay. To quantify the absolute abundance of each unique TCRbeta CDR3 rearrangement, sequence reads were collapsed and filtered. Productive Simpson clonality was computed per sample as the square root of Simpson's diversity index over productive rearrangements. This immuneACCESS table, as held by TCRdb, lists in-frame sequences with V and J called but not all clones. Of the missing ones, under half trace to an unresolved V gene in checked studies; the others have no known cause. V and J calls and clone size are copied from that table; D and trimming were computed from the DNA. The sample data list some 53,000 clones, and roughly 87% of these were observed just once. The ten largest clonotypes hold approximately 16% of the sample.

Looking up the germline V gene (reference sequence) yields CDR1 MNHEY and CDR2 SMNVEV. Trimming accounts for 3 bases at V and 1 base at J, while the number of junction bases matched to no gene is 8. Inclusive of the bounding cysteine and phenylalanine, the CDR3 is 16 residues long. Left in the record is the CDR3 DNA by itself, 48 bases read in frame from the first base. General conclusions and limits of the study: Clinical and demographic metadata were provided uncurated, with the amount varying by source and participant.

Collaborating institutions collected whole blood in K2EDTA tubes following their own protocols. For TCRbeta analysis, collaborators shipped samples in one of three forms: frozen whole blood, isolated PBMCs, or DNA extracted from either of those sample types. Sequencing input: peripheral blood. The chain employs TRBV27 and TRBJ1-1, with 7 junctional bases fitting TRBD1. The origin of this receptor is a human donor with active COVID-19. The donor label of this sample is uncertain. Here is the DNA: TGTGCCAGCAGTTTGGGACAGTGGAGCCCGAACACTGAAGCTTTCTTT. It translates to CASSLGQWSPNTEAFF.